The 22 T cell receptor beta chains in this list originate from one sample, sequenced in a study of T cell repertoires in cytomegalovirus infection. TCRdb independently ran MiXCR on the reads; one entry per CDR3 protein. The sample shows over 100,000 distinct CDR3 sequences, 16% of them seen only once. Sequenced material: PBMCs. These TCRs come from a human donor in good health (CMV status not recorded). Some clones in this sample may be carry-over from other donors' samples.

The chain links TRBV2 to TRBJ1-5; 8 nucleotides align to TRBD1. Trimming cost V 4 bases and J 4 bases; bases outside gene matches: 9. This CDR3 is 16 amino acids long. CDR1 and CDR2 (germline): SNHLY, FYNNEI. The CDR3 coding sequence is TGTGCCAGCAGTGGGAGAGGACAGGGCCGTAATCAGCCCCAGCATTTT. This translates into CASSGRGQGRNQPQHF.

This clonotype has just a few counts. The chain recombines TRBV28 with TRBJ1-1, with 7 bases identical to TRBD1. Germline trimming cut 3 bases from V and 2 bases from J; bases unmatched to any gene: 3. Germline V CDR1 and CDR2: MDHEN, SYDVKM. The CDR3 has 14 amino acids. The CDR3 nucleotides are TGTGCCAGCAGTTTCGACAGGGCTAACACTGAAGCTTTCTTT. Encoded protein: CASSFDRANTEAFF.

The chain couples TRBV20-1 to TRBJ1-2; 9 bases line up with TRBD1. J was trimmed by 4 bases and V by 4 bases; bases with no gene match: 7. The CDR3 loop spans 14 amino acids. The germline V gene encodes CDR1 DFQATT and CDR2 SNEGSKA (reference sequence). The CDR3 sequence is CSANPGQGSYGYTF. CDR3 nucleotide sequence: TGCAGTGCTAATCCGGGACAGGGATCCTATGGCTACACCTTC.

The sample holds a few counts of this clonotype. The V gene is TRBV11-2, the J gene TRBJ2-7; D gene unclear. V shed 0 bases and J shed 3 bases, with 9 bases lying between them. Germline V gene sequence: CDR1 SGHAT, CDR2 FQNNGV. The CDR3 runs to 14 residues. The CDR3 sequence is CASSLEYRLYEQYF. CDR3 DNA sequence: TGTGCCAGCAGCTTAGAGTACAGACTCTACGAGCAGTACTTC.

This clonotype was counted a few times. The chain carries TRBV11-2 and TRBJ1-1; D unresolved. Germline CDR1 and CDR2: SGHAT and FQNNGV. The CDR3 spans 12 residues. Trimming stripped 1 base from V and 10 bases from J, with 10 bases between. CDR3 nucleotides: TGTGCCAGCAGCTTAGCCCTGATAGGAGCTTTCTTT. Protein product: CASSLALIGAFF.

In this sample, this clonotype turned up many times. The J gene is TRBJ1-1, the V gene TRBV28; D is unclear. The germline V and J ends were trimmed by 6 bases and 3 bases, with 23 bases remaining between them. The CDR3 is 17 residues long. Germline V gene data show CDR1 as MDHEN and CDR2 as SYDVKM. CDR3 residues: CASSRPASGSRDTEAFF. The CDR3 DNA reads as TGTGCCAGCAGCCGGCCTGCTTCGGGATCTCGGGACACTGAAGCTTTCTTT.

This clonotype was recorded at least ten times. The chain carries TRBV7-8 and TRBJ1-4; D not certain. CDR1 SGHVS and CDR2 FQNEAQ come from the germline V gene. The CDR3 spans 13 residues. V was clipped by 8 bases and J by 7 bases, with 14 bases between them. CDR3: CASRQTYGEKLFF. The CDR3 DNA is TGTGCCAGCCGTCAGACATATGGTGAAAAACTGTTTTTT.

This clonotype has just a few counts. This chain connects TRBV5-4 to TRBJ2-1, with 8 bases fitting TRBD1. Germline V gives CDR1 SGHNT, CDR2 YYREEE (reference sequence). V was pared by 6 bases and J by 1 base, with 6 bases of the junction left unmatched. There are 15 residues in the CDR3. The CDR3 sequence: CASTARTGSYNEQFF. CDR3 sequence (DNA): TGTGCCAGCACCGCCCGGACAGGGTCCTACAATGAGCAGTTCTTC.

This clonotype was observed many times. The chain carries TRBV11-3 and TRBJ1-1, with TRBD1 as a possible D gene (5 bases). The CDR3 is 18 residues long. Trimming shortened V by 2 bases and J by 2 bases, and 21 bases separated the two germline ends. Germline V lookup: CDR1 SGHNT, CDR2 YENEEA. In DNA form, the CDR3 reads TGTGCCAGCAGCTTAAACGGACCGGGGCGGTTCGTTAACACTGAAGCTTTCTTT. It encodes CASSLNGPGRFVNTEAFF.

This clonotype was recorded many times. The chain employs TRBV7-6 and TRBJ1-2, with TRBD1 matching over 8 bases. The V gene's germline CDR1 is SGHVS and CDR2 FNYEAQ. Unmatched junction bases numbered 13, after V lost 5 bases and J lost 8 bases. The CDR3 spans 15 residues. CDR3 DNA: TGTGCCAGCAGCCTCCTGGACAGGGATTCTGACGGCTACACCTTC. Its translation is CASSLLDRDSDGYTF.

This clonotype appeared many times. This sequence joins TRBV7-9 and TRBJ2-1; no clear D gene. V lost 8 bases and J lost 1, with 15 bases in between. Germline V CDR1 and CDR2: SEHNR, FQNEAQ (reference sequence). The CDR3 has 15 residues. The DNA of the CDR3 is TGTGCCAGCCGTGATACCGATAGTTCCTACAATGAGCAGTTCTTC. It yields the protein CASRDTDSSYNEQFF.

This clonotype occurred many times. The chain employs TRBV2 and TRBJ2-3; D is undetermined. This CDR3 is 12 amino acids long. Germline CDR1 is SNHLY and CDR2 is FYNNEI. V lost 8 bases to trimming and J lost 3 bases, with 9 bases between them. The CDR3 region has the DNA TGTGCCAGCGTATATGGGACAGATACGCAGTATTTT. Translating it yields CASVYGTDTQYF.

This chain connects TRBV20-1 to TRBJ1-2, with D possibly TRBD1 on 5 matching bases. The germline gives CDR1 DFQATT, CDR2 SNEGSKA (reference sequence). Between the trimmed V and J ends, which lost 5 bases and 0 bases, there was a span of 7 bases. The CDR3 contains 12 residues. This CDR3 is CSAGTANYGYTF. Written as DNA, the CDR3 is TGCAGTGCTGGGACCGCTAACTATGGCTACACCTTC.

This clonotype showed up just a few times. The CDR3 DNA follows: TGCGCCAGCAGCCACGGACGGGAGAACACTGAAGCTTTCTTT. Its translation is CASSHGRENTEAFF. The chain uses TRBV4-1 and TRBJ1-1, with no clear D. This CDR3 comprises 14 residues. The V gene lost 3 bases and the J gene lost 1 base, with 9 bases spanning the gap. Germline V gives CDR1 MGHRA, CDR2 YSYEKL.

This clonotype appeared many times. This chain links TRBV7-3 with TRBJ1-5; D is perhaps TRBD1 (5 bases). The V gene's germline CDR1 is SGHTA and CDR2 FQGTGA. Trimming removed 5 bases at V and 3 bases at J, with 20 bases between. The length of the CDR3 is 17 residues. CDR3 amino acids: CASSEPRTAGYNQPQHF. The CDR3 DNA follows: TGTGCCAGCAGCGAACCAAGAACCGCAGGGTACAATCAGCCCCAGCATTTT.

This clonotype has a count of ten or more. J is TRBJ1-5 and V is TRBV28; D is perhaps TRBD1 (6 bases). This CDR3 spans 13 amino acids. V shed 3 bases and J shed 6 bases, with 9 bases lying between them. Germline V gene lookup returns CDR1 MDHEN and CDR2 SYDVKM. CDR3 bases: TGTGCCAGCAGTTTTGGGGGGCTTCAGCCCCAGCATTTT. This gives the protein CASSFGGLQPQHF. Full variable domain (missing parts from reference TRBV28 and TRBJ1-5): DVKVTQSSRYLVKRTGEKVFLECVQDMDHENMFWYRQDPGLGLRLIYFSYDVKMKEKGDIPEGYSVSREKKERFSLILESASTNQTSMYLCASSFGGLQPQHFGDGTRLSIL.

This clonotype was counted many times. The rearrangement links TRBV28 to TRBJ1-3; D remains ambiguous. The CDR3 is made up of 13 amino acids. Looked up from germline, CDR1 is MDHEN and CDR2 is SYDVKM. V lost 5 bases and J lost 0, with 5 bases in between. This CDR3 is CASSEISGNTIYF. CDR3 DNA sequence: TGTGCCAGCAGTGAAATCTCTGGAAACACCATATATTTT.

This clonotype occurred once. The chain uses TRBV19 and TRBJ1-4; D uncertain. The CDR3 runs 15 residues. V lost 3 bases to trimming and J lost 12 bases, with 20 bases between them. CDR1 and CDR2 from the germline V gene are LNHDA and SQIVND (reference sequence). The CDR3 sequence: CASSIPYSLAVELFF. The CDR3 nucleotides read TGTGCCAGTAGTATCCCCTATTCGCTGGCCGTGGAACTGTTTTTT.

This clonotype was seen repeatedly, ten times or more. The CDR3 nucleotides read TGTGCCAGCACCCGGGACTTTTTTAGCACAGATACGCAGTATTTT. Translation gives CASTRDFFSTDTQYF. V and J are TRBV7-2 and TRBJ2-3, with D perhaps TRBD2 (6 bases). The germline gives CDR1 SGHTA, CDR2 FQGNSA. Trimming left V 7 bases short and J 0 bases short, with 14 bases between. The CDR3 has 15 residues.

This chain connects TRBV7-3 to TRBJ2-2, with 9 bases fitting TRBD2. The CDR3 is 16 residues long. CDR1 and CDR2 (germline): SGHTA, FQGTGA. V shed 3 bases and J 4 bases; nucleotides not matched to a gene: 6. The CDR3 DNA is TGTGCCAGCAGCTTGGTAGCGGGGGTGCTCACCGGGGAGCTGTTTTTT. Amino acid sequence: CASSLVAGVLTGELFF.

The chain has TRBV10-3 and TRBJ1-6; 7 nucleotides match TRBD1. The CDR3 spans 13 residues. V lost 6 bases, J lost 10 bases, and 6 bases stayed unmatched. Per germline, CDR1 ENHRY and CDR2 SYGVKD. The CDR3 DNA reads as TGTGCCATCAGGGGCACAGGGGAGTCACCCCTCCACTTT. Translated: CAIRGTGESPLHF.

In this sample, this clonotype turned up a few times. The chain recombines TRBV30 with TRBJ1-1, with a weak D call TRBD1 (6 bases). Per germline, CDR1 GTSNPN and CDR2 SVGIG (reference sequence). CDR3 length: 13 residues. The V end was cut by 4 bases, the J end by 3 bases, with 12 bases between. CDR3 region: CAWTPTGYTEAFF. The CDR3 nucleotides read TGTGCCTGGACCCCTACAGGGTACACTGAAGCTTTCTTT.